A selection of T cell receptor beta chains follows, all from one sample in a study of low-dose radiotherapy and immunotherapy resistance in tumors. TCRdb ran MiXCR on the reads and lists one entry per CDR3 protein. The data show about 80,000 distinct CDR3 sequences, less than 20% seen once. Material: PBMCs, obtained after low-dose radiotherapy plus immunotherapy. Receptors originate from a male donor with prostate cancer. Each CDR3 is given with its conserved first and last residue. Fields, in order: clone size, V gene, D gene, J gene, CDR3 protein, CDR3 DNA. The D gene is left open where the match is weak. Some rows mark clone size as missing; the rest say once, few, many or name a class of expanded clone.

>many|TRBV20-1|.|TRBJ2-7
CSARDRNSPYEQYF
TGCAGTGCTAGAGATCGGAACAGCCCCTACGAGCAGTACTTC
>many|TRBV19|.|TRBJ1-4
CASSFDRRFANEKLFF
TGTGCCAGTAGTTTTGACAGGAGATTTGCTAATGAAAAACTGTTTTTT
>many|TRBV28|.|TRBJ1-2
CASSPQFYGYTF
TGTGCCAGCAGCCCTCAATTCTATGGCTACACCTTC
>many|TRBV19|.|TRBJ1-1
CASSLRTGSTEAFF
TGTGCCAGTAGTTTGCGAACAGGGAGCACTGAAGCTTTCTTT
>many|TRBV29-1|.|TRBJ1-2
CSVGEGYGYTF
TGCAGCGTTGGGGAGGGCTATGGCTACACCTTC
>many|TRBV18|.|TRBJ2-1
CASSPSILAGYNEQFF
TGTGCCAGCTCTCCTTCTATCCTGGCTGGATACAATGAGCAGTTCTTC
>few|TRBV5-6|.|TRBJ2-7
CASSLSQAYEQYF
TGTGCCAGCAGCTTGTCCCAGGCCTACGAGCAGTACTTC
>many|TRBV20-1|TRBD2|TRBJ2-3
CSASQREGPRRTDTQYF
TGCAGTGCTAGTCAACGGGAGGGCCCGAGGCGCACAGATACGCAGTATTTT
>many|TRBV7-9|TRBD2|TRBJ2-1
CASSPGLAGYYNEQFF
TGTGCCAGCAGCCCGGGACTAGCGGGGTACTACAATGAGCAGTTCTTC
>few|TRBV28|.|TRBJ2-1
CASTSDYNEQFF
TGTGCCAGCACCTCCGACTACAATGAGCAGTTCTTC
>many|TRBV6-6|TRBD1|TRBJ2-7
CASSQPGQGAREQYF
TGTGCCAGCAGTCAGCCGGGACAGGGGGCAAGGGAGCAGTACTTC
>once|TRBV19|TRBD1|TRBJ2-1
CASSPWTGANEQFF
TGTGCCAGTAGTCCGTGGACAGGGGCAAATGAGCAGTTCTTC
>many|TRBV28|.|TRBJ1-2
CASSFQPNYGYTF
TGTGCCAGCAGTTTCCAACCGAACTATGGCTACACCTTC
>many|TRBV12-3/TRBV12-4|TRBD2|TRBJ2-3
CASSPSGREDTQYF
TGTGCCAGCAGTCCTAGCGGGAGGGAAGATACGCAGTATTTT
>many|TRBV5-1|TRBD1|TRBJ1-4
CASSLGQGSYEKLFF
TGCGCCAGCAGCTTGGGACAGGGTTCTTACGAAAAACTGTTTTTT
>few|TRBV3-1|.|TRBJ1-1
CASSVGAGVNTEAFF
TGTGCCAGCAGCGTCGGGGCAGGAGTTAACACTGAAGCTTTCTTT
>many|TRBV3-1|.|TRBJ2-3
CASSATHGTDTQYF
TGTGCCAGCAGCGCCACACATGGTACAGATACGCAGTATTTT
>many|TRBV11-1|TRBD1|TRBJ2-3
CASSLPGTEFTDTQYF
TGTGCCAGCAGCCTGCCCGGGACAGAGTTCACAGATACGCAGTATTTT
>many|TRBV24-1|TRBD1|TRBJ2-3
CATSDGTGLADTQYF
TGTGCCACCAGTGATGGGACAGGGTTGGCAGATACGCAGTATTTT
>many|TRBV14|.|TRBJ2-1
CASSQDLGNYNEQFF
TGTGCCAGCAGCCAAGATCTAGGAAACTACAATGAGCAGTTCTTC
>many|TRBV27|TRBD2|TRBJ2-5
CASSRGTSGWQETQYF
TGTGCCAGCAGTCGCGGGACTAGCGGTTGGCAAGAGACCCAGTACTTC
>many|TRBV7-2|.|TRBJ2-7
CASSLTFGTSSSYEQYF
TGTGCCAGCAGCTTAACCTTCGGGACCAGTAGCTCCTACGAGCAGTACTTC
>many|TRBV2|.|TRBJ2-4
CASSATGNIQYF
TGTGCCAGCAGCGCGACGGGTAACATTCAGTACTTC
>.|TRBV5-1|.|TRBJ2-3
CASTNQTSMYLCASRAGRKTYF
.
>many|TRBV14|.|TRBJ1-1
CASQTRIGTEAFF
TGTGCCAGCCAGACTAGGATCGGGACTGAAGCTTTCTTT
>.|TRBV2|TRBD1|TRBJ1-3
CASSQDRVSGNTIYF
TGTGCCAGCAGTCAGGACAGGGTCTCTGGAAACACCATATATTTT
>many|TRBV28|.|TRBJ2-5
CASSPLGRSQETQYF
TGTGCCAGCAGTCCCCTGGGACGTAGCCAAGAGACCCAGTACTTC
>many|TRBV20-1|TRBD1|TRBJ2-2
CSARTGGGGTGELFF
TGCAGTGCAAGGACAGGGGGCGGGGGCACCGGGGAGCTGTTTTTT
>many|TRBV29-1|TRBD2|TRBJ2-1
CSVLAGGPNEQFF
TGCAGCGTTTTAGCGGGAGGGCCGAATGAGCAGTTCTTC
>many|TRBV20-1|.|TRBJ1-4
CSARTGDEKLFF
TGCAGTGCGCGAACAGGTGACGAAAAACTGTTTTTT
>many|TRBV27|.|TRBJ1-2
CASRLRQSAHGYTF
TGTGCCAGCAGACTTAGACAGTCCGCCCATGGCTACACCTTC
>many|TRBV7-9|.|TRBJ2-7
CASSPPSYEQYF
TGTGCCAGCAGCCCCCCATCCTACGAGCAGTACTTC
>many|TRBV7-2|.|TRBJ2-3
CASSLGARRSTDTQYF
TGTGCCAGCAGCTTAGGGGCCCGGCGGAGCACAGATACGCAGTATTTT
>many|TRBV28|TRBD2|TRBJ2-5
CASSYPGTTQETQYF
TGTGCCAGCAGCTACCCCGGGACTACCCAAGAGACCCAGTACTTC
>many|TRBV29-1|TRBD2|TRBJ2-7
CSVEDSSGSYEQYF
TGCAGCGTTGAAGACTCGAGCGGGAGCTACGAGCAGTACTTC
>.|TRBV6-2/TRBV6-3|TRBD1|TRBJ1-4
CASSPRTGDEKLFF
TGTGCCAGCAGCCCGAGGACAGGGGATGAAAAACTGTTTTTT
>many|TRBV20-1|.|TRBJ2-7
CSARDRLRVSYEQYF
TGCAGTGCTAGAGATCGCCTCAGGGTCTCCTACGAGCAGTACTTC
>many|TRBV28|.|TRBJ2-1
CASSFAGQSYNEQFF
TGTGCCAGCAGTTTCGCAGGGCAATCCTACAATGAGCAGTTCTTC
>many|TRBV30|.|TRBJ2-6
CAWTPGLGNSGANVLTF
TGTGCCTGGACCCCGGGTCTGGGGAACTCTGGGGCCAACGTCCTGACTTTC
>many|TRBV18|.|TRBJ2-1
CASSRDSLREQFF
TGTGCCAGCTCACGGGACTCTCTCCGGGAGCAGTTCTTC
>.|TRBV6-2/TRBV6-3|TRBD2|TRBJ2-2
CASRRTSGRAVSGELFF
TGTGCCAGCAGGCGGACTAGCGGGAGGGCCGTTTCCGGGGAGCTGTTTTTT
>many|TRBV30|TRBD1|TRBJ2-3
CAWRTGTGTDTQYF
TGTGCCTGGAGGACCGGGACAGGCACAGATACGCAGTATTTT
>many|TRBV28|TRBD1|TRBJ1-1
CASSLSMGQTTFF
TGTGCCAGCAGTTTATCCATGGGACAGACGACTTTCTTT
>many|TRBV20-1|TRBD1|TRBJ2-2
CSARDRGRRTGELFF
TGCAGTGCTAGAGACAGGGGGCGCCGCACCGGGGAGCTGTTTTTT